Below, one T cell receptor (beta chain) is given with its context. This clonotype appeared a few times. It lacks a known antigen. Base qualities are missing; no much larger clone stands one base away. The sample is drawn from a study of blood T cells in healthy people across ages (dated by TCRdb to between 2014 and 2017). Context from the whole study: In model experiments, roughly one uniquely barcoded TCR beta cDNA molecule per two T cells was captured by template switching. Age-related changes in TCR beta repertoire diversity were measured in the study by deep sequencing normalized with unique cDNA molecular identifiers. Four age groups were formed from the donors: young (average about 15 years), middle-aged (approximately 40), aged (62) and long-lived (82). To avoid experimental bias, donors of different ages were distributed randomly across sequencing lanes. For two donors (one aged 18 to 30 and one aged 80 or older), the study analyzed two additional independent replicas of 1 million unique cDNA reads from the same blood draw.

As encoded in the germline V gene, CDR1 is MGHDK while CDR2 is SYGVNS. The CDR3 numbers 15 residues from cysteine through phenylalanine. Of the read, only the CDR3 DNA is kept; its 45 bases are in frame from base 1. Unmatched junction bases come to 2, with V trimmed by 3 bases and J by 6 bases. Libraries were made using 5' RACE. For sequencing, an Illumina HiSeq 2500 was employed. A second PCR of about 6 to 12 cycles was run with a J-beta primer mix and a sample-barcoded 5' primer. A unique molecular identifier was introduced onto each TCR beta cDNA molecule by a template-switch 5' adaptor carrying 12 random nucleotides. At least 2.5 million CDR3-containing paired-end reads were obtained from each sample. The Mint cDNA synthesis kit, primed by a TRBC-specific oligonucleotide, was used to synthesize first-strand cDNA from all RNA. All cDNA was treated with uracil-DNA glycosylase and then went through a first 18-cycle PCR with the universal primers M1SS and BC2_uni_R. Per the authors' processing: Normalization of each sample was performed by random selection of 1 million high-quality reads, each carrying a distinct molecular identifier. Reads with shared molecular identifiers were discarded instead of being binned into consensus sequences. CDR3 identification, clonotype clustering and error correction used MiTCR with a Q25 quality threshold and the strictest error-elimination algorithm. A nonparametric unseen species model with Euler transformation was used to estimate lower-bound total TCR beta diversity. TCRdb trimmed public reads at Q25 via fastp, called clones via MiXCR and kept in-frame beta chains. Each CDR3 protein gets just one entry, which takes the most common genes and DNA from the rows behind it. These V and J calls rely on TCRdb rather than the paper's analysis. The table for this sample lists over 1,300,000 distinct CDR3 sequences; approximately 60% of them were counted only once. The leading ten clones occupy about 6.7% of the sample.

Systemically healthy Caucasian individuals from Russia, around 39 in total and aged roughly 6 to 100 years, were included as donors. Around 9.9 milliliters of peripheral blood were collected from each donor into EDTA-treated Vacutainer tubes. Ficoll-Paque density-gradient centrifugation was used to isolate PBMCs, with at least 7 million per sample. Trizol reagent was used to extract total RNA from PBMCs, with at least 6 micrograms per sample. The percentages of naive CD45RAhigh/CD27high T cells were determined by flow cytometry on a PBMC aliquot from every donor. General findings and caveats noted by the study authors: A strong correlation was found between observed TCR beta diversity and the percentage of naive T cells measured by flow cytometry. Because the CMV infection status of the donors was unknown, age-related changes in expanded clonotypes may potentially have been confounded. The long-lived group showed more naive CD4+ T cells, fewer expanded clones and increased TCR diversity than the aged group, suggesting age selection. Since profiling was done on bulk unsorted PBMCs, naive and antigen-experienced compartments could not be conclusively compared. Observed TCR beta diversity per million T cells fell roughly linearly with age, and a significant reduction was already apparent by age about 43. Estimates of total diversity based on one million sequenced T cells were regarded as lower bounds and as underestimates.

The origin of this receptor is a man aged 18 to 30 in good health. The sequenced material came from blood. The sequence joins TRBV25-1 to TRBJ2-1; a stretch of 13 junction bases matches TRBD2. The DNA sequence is TGTGCCAGCAGTGAGGGACTAGCGGGAATCAATGAGCAGTTCTTC. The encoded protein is CASSEGLAGINEQFF.